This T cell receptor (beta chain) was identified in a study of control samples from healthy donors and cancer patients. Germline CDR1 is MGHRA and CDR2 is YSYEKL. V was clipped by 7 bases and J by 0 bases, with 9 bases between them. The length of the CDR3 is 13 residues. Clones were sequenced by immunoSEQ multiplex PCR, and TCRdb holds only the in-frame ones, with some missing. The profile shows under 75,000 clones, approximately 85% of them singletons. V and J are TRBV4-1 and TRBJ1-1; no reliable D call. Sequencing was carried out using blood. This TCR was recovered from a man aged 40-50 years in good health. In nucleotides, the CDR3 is TGCGCCAGCACCGACTATTTGAACACTGAAGCTTTCTTT. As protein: CASTDYLNTEAFF.